One sample yielded the 6 T cell receptor beta chains listed below, sequenced in a study of cytomegalovirus exposure and HLA in healthy donors. PCR involved 60 Vbeta and 13 Jbeta primers. Sequenced by immunoSEQ multiplex PCR; TCRdb stores in-frame clones only, minus some. This sample carries 50,000 to 80,000 clones, about three quarters of them seen once, and the ten largest clones take more than 5%. Material for sequencing was PBMCs. The receptors were gathered from a male donor in good health and CMV-seropositive.

The chain joins TRBV7-2 to TRBJ2-2, with 9 bases matching TRBD2. CDR1 and CDR2 (germline): SGHTA, FQGNSA. This CDR3 region has 15 residues. Losses at the gene ends were 3 bases for V and 7 bases for J; bases not matched to a gene: 6. The CDR3 DNA reads TGTGCCAGCAGCTTGAGGCCGCGGGGGGGCGGGGAGCTGTTTTTT. It codes for CASSLRPRGGGELFF.

The rearrangement uses TRBV4-3 and TRBJ2-7, with TRBD1 identical over 9 bases. The V segment lost 1 base and the J segment 3 bases; nucleotides outside the gene matches: 4. CDR1 is LGHNA, CDR2 YSLEER, per germline. The CDR3 loop spans 15 amino acids. The CDR3 nucleotides read TGCGCCAGCAGCCAAGTGTTGGGACAGGGCTACGAGCAGTACTTC. Encoded protein: CASSQVLGQGYEQYF.

This clone appeared a few times. The V gene is TRBV4-3, the J gene TRBJ1-1; D is unclear. The CDR3 sequence is 14 residues long. Trimming removed 4 bases from V and 1 base from J, with 10 bases in between. Germline CDR1 is LGHNA and CDR2 is YSLEER. The CDR3 DNA reads TGCGCCAGCAGCCGAGAACTCGGGAACACTGAAGCTTTCTTT. This sequence encodes CASSRELGNTEAFF.

This clone was counted between two and nine times. The chain employs TRBV5-6 and TRBJ2-7; D unresolved. V was shortened by 4 bases and J by 2 bases, with 13 bases between the two germline ends. CDR3 length: 14 amino acids. Germline V gene sequence: CDR1 SGHDT, CDR2 YYEEEE. DNA for the CDR3: TGTGCCAGCAGCCTCCGGGTCCTAACCTACGAGCAGTACTTC. This sequence encodes CASSLRVLTYEQYF.

This chain connects TRBV19 to TRBJ2-5, with 8 bases that match TRBD2. With V trimmed by 5 bases and J by 1 base, 12 bases remained unmatched. This CDR3 is built from 17 residues. CDR1 and CDR2 from the germline V gene are LNHDA and SQIVND (reference sequence). The chain's CDR3 is CASSPWGSGALQETQYF. The CDR3 bases are TGTGCCAGTAGTCCCTGGGGTAGCGGGGCCCTCCAAGAGACCCAGTACTTC.

As to this clone: The junction shows a germline mismatch at one end, possibly a read error. The chain employs TRBV7-7 and TRBJ2-2; no clear D gene. Germline values: CDR1 SSHAT, CDR2 FNYEAQ (reference sequence). The CDR3 is 14 residues long. The CDR3 bases are TGTGCTAGCAGCTTAGGTGATGGCTTCGGGGAGCTGTTTTTT. Translating gives CASSLGDGFGELFF.